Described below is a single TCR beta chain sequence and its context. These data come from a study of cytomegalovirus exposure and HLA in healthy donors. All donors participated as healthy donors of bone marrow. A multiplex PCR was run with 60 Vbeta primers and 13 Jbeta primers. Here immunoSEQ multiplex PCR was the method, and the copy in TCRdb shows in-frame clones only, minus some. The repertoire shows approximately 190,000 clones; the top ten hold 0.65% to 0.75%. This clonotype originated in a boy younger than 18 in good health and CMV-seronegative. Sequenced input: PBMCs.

The CDR3 loop is CASRLNTDTQYF. The CDR3 nucleotides read TGTGCCAGCAGGCTAAACACAGATACGCAGTATTTT. V gene TRBV6-1 combines with J gene TRBJ2-3; no clear D gene. The germline gives CDR1 MNHNS, CDR2 SASEGT. CDR3 length: 12 residues. Trimming removed 6 bases from V and 2 bases from J, with 6 bases in between.